Sequencing of this T cell receptor beta chain was carried out in a study of CD8 T cells in Susac syndrome. Random hexamers primed reverse transcription of about 0.45 to 1 ug RNA. Via MiXCR, TCRdb re-called the immunoSEQ multiplex PCR reads, giving one row per CDR3 protein. The table includes 250,000 to 350,000 distinct CDR3 sequences, around 92% detected once. With V trimmed by 3 bases and J by 2 bases, 6 bases remained unmatched. Germline V CDR1 and CDR2: SGHRS, YFSETQ. The CDR3 spans 15 residues. Sequenced material: CD4+ T cells from PBMCs. The chain carries TRBV5-1 and TRBJ2-7; TRBD1 agrees at 9 bases. The sequence was obtained from a human donor with multiple sclerosis. CDR3 DNA: TGCGCCAGCAGCTGGGGACAGGGTGGGACCTACGAGCAGTACTTC. Translating gives CASSWGQGGTYEQYF.